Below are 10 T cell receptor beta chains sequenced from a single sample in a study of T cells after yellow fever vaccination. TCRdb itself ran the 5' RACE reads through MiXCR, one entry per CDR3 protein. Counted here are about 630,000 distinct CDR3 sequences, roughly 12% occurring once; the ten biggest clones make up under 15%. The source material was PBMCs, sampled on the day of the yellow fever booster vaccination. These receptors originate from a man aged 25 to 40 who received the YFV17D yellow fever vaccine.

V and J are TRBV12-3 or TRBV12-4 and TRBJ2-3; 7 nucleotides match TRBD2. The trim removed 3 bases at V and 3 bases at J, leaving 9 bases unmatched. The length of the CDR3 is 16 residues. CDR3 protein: CASSLGRGEGTDTQYF. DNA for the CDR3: TGTGCCAGCAGTTTGGGGAGGGGTGAGGGTACAGATACGCAGTATTTT.

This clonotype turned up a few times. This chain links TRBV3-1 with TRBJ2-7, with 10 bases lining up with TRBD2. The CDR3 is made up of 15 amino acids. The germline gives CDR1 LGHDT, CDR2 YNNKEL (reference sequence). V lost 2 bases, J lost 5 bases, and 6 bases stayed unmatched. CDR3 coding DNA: TGTGCCAGCAGCCAATCAGCGGGAGGGGCCCACGAGCAGTACTTC. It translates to CASSQSAGGAHEQYF.

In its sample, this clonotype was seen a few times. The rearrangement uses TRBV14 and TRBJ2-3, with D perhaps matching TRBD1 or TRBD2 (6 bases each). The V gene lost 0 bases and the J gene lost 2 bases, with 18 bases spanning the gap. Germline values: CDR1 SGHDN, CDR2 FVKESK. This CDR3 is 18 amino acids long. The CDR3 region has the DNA TGTGCCAGCAGCCAAGATTACGGGGGCGGTTACTACACAGATACGCAGTATTTT. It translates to CASSQDYGGGYYTDTQYF.

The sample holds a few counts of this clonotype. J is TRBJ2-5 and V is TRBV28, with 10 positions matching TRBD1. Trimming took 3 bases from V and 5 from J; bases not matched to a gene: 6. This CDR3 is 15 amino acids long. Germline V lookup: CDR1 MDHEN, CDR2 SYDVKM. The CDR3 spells CASSFIGQGGETQYF. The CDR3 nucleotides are TGTGCCAGCAGTTTTATTGGACAGGGGGGGGAGACCCAGTACTTC.

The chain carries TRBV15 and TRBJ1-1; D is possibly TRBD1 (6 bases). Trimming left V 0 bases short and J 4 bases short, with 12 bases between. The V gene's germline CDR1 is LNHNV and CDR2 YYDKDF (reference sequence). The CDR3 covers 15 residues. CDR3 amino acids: CATSRDVKGGTEAFF. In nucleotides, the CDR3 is TGTGCCACCAGCAGAGATGTGAAAGGGGGCACTGAAGCTTTCTTT.

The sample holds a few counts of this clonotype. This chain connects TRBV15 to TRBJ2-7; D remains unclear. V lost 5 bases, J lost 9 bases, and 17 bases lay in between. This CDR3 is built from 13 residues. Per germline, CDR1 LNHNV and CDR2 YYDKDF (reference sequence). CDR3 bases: TGTGCCACCAGCTCCCTCGTGGCAGGCCGGCAGTACTTC. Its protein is CATSSLVAGRQYF.

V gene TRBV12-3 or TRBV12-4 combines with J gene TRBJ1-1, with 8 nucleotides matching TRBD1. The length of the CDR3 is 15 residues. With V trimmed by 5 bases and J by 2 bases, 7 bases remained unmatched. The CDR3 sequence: CASSTTGVRNTEAFF. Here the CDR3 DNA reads TGTGCCAGCAGTACGACAGGGGTTCGAAACACTGAAGCTTTCTTT.

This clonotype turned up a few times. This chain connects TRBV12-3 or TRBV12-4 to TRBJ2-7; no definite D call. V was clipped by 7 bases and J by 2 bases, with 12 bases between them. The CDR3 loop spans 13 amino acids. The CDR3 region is CASTHGRTYEQYF. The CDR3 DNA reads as TGTGCCAGCACGCACGGTAGAACCTACGAGCAGTACTTC.

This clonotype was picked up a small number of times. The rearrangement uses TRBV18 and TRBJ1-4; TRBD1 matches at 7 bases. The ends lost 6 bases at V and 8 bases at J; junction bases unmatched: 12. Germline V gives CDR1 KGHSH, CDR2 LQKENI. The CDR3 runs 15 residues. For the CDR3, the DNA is TGTGCCAGCTCTCCCCAGGACAGGAACCAGGAAAAACTGTTTTTT. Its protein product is CASSPQDRNQEKLFF.

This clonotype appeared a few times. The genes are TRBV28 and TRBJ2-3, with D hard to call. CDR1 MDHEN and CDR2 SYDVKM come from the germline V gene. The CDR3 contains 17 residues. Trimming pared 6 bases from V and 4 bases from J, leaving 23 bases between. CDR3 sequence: CASSPGHYLFSPDTQYF. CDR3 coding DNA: TGTGCCAGCAGCCCCGGTCATTACCTCTTTAGCCCAGATACGCAGTATTTT.